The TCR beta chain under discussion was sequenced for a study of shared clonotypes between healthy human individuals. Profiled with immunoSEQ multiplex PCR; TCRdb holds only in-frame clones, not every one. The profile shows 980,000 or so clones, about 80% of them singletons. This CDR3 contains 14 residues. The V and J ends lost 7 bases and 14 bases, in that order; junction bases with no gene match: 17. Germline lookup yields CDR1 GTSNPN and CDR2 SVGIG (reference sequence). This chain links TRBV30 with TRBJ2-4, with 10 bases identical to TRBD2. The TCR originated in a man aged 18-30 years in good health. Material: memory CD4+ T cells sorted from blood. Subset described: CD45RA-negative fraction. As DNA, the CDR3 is TGTGCCTCTAAGGCTAGCGGGAGATCGGGCTCAAAGTACTTC. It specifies CASKASGRSGSKYF.